Sequencing of this T cell receptor beta chain was carried out in a study of T cell responses to AZD1222 COVID-19 vaccine (dated by TCRdb to the early 2020s). Context from the whole study: AZD1222 recipients with second doses at about 4 weeks or about 12 weeks were pooled, because spike-specific TCR depth and breadth did not differ between schedules. TCR sequencing covered approximately 230 trial participants: 200 to 210 given two doses of AZD1222 and 26 given two doses of MenACWY control vaccine. Trial participants were enrolled by age into subgroups of 18-55, 56-69 and 70-plus years, and around 150, 29 and 61 TCR-sequenced participants, respectively, were included in these subgroups.

Beyond this particular receptor, the publication reports: Reportedly, close to half of the unique spike-specific TCRs recognized epitopes lying outside the regions that are mutated in the B.1.351 and B.1.1.7 variants. After two AZD1222 doses, spike-specific TCR breadth and depth were significantly higher than at day 0 and than in MenACWY recipients. Vaccine-associated CD4 TCRs spanned the whole spike protein, with dominant responses in regions 160-218 and 743-854. In the small 56-69-year group, the increase in depth fell short of significance, most likely because of low power. Conclusions about previously exposed vaccinees are limited, since just five to seven AZD1222 recipients were seropositive for SARS-CoV-2 at baseline. Because no day 14 peak-response samples were available, the repertoires could be characterized only after the peak T cell response. Participants were mostly white British and included more females than males, and it was suggested by the authors that clonal diversity may have been underestimated.

The CDR3 regions of human TCRbeta chains were analyzed by immunosequencing. For the original study's pipeline: TCRs in the repertoires were matched against a reference library of SARS-CoV-2-specific TCRs that had been generated with the MIRA antigen-specificity platform. Breadth meant the fraction of unique TCRs that were SARS-CoV-2-associated, whereas depth meant the fraction of total T cells that were SARS-CoV-2-associated. Using the MIRA data, every spike-specific TCR was mapped to the spike region that the TCR reacted to and assigned to either a CD4 or a CD8 class. Log10-transformed breadth and depth values were compared by one-way ANOVA with Sidak's multiple comparisons tests. TCRdb holds this immuneACCESS table with in-frame rearrangements only. Some clones are missing; in checked studies, unresolved V genes explain under half, and the rest has no known cause. The V and J calls and clone size are taken from that table; D and trimming were inferred from the DNA. Present in this sample are 120,000 or so clones, roughly 84% of which were seen just once. The ten largest clones capture roughly 1.1% of the sample.

About this clone itself: This receptor's antigen is unknown. No base quality information exists; no much larger clone differs at one position.

At the junction V is shortened by 4 bases and J by 4 bases; bases outside the gene matches: 7. The germline V gene gives CDR1 as SGDLS and CDR2 as YYNGEE. The CDR3 starts with the cysteine, ends with the phenylalanine, and has 15 residues. Just the 45-base CDR3 DNA is kept, in frame starting at base 1. According to the study, the label for this sample's time point signals: baseline before first vaccination. Vaccinee samples were obtained from the UK trials COV001 and COV002, which included a single-blind randomized controlled phase 2/3 trial of AZD1222 (ChAdOx1 nCoV-19) in healthy adults. Trial participant PBMC samples were collected at day 0 and day 28 after the second dose for TCRbeta chain sequencing.

The sequences come from peripheral blood, collected on day 0 of AZD1222 vaccination. The TCR was taken from an adult in good health. The chain couples TRBV9 to TRBJ1-1; TRBD1 fits 10 bases in the junction. The DNA sequence is as follows: TGTGCCAGCAGCCCTCGACAGGGGGCGGGCACTGAAGCTTTCTTT. The encoded protein is CASSPRQGAGTEAFF.